The 6 T cell receptor beta chains listed next were all sequenced from one sample in a study of high-grade serous ovarian cancer treatment subgroups. Profiled with immunoSEQ multiplex PCR; TCRdb holds only in-frame clones, not every one. This table holds about 5,700 clones, around 75% found once. Tumor samples were taken before definitive surgery or chemotherapy. The sample consisted of tumor tissue. The receptors come from a human donor with high-grade serous ovarian cancer.

This clone was observed a single time. The chain links TRBV9 to TRBJ1-3; perhaps TRBD1 as D (6 bases). Germline loops: CDR1 SGDLS, CDR2 YYNGEE. V shed 3 bases and J shed 2 bases, with 15 bases lying between them. This CDR3 contains 16 residues. CDR3 DNA: TGTGCCAGCAGCGACACGACAGGACCCACTGGAAACACCATATATTTT. This codes for CASSDTTGPTGNTIYF.

This chain links TRBV15 with TRBJ1-3; D is perhaps TRBD1 (5 bases). This CDR3 region has 14 residues. Trimming removed 1 base at V and 7 bases at J, with 11 bases between. Germline assignment: CDR1 LNHNV and CDR2 YYDKDF (reference sequence). CDR3 amino acids: CATSRAGLRNTIYF. CDR3 DNA: TGTGCCACCAGCAGAGCGGGACTCCGTAACACCATATATTTT.

As DNA, the CDR3 is TGCGCCAGCAGCCCGGATAGGGGGGGCAGTTCTGGGGCCAACGTCCTGACTTTC. Its translation is CASSPDRGGSSGANVLTF. This rearrangement joins TRBV4-3 to TRBJ2-6, with TRBD2 as a possible D gene (7 bases). V was trimmed by 4 bases and J by 1 base, leaving 17 bases between them. The CDR3 loop spans 18 amino acids. Per germline, CDR1 LGHNA and CDR2 YSLEER.

This clone was seen just once. At one boundary the junction diverges from the germline segment, which might be a read error. CDR3 region: CASSLSGTGGAEQYF. Here the CDR3 DNA reads TGTGCCAGCAGCTTATCCGGGACAGGGGGGGCCGAGCAGTACTTC. The V call is TRBV28, the J call TRBJ2-7, with 11 bases fitting TRBD1. This CDR3 is built from 15 residues. Germline values: CDR1 MDHEN, CDR2 SYDVKM. The variable domain in full, with the rest retrieved from reference TRBV28 and TRBJ2-7, is DVKVTQSSRYLVKRTGEKVFLECVQDMDHENMFWYRQDPGLGLRLIYFSYDVKMKEKGDIPEGYSVSREKKERFSLILESASTNQTSMYLCASSLSGTGGAEQYFGPGTRLTVT.

The chain links TRBV11-3 to TRBJ2-1; D is possibly TRBD1 (7 bases). CDR3 size: 17 residues. V was shortened by 1 base and J by 5 bases, with 18 bases between the two germline ends. CDR1 SGHNT and CDR2 YENEEA come from the germline V gene. CDR3 sequence: CASSLGSGGTANNEQFF. CDR3 DNA sequence: TGTGCCAGCAGCTTAGGGTCAGGCGGGACAGCTAACAATGAGCAGTTCTTC.

The CDR3: CASSSGPGTGSQPQHF. The CDR3 nucleotides are TGTGCCAGTAGTTCCGGTCCCGGGACAGGGAGCCAGCCCCAGCATTTT. This chain links TRBV19 with TRBJ1-5; 9 bases match TRBD1. Germline V gene sequence: CDR1 LNHDA, CDR2 SQIVND (reference sequence). With 5 bases clipped from V and 7 bases from J, the junction kept 12 bases outside the gene matches. The CDR3 covers 16 residues.